These 10 T cell receptor beta chains share one sample of origin, sequenced in a study of blood T cell repertoires in COVID-19. Produced via immunoSEQ multiplex PCR; TCRdb's table is partial and in-frame only. The sample has about 300,000 clones; just over 85% are singletons. Sample: PBMCs or T cells enriched from blood (not recorded which). These TCRs come from a man between 25 and 39 years old who had recovered from COVID-19.

This chain uses TRBV19 with TRBJ1-5; D may be TRBD1 (5 bases). The CDR3 extends over 15 amino acids. Per germline, CDR1 LNHDA and CDR2 SQIVND (reference sequence). The V gene lost 1 base and the J gene lost 7 bases, with 14 bases spanning the gap. This CDR3 reads CASSIGLQGRQPQHF. The DNA for the CDR3 is TGTGCCAGTAGTATAGGGCTGCAGGGTAGACAGCCCCAGCATTTT.

This rearrangement joins TRBV5-4 to TRBJ1-6, with D possibly TRBD1 on 6 matching bases. From germline, CDR1 is SGHNT and CDR2 YYREEE (reference sequence). Trimming left V 2 bases short and J 7 bases short, with 10 bases between. This CDR3 spans 14 amino acids. As DNA, the CDR3 is TGTGCCAGCAGCTTTGGGGGGGGCAATTCACCCCTCCACTTT. Protein sequence: CASSFGGGNSPLHF.

This clone was counted once. The chain is built from TRBV21-1 and TRBJ1-6. TRBV21-1 is flagged as a pseudogene. The CDR3 is 16 amino acids. DNA for the CDR3: TGTGCCAGCAGCAAGAGGTCGATAATCTATAATTCACCCCTCCACTTT. Translating gives CASSKRSIIYNSPLHF.

The chain has TRBV28 and TRBJ1-1; D not certain. Trimming removed 3 bases at V and 6 bases at J, with 8 bases between. This CDR3 is 12 amino acids long. Germline CDR1 is MDHEN and CDR2 is SYDVKM. CDR3 protein: CASSLNSPEAFF. The CDR3 DNA reads as TGTGCCAGCAGTTTGAACAGCCCTGAAGCTTTCTTT.

V and J are TRBV18 and TRBJ1-1; no reliable D call. The length of the CDR3 is 14 residues. Germline-derived CDR1 and CDR2 are KGHSH and LQKENI. The ends were cut back, 2 bases at V and 1 base at J, with 8 bases in the middle. The CDR3 reads CASSPMSRNTEAFF. The CDR3 nucleotides read TGTGCCAGCTCACCAATGAGTCGGAACACTGAAGCTTTCTTT.

This sequence joins TRBV19 and TRBJ1-4; D unclear. CDR1 is LNHDA and CDR2 is SQIVND in the germline V gene (reference sequence). The V and J ends lost 6 bases and 5 bases respectively, with 7 bases between them. The CDR3 sequence is 12 residues long. The CDR3 nucleotides read TGTGCCAGTAGGTACGGGAATGAAAAACTGTTTTTT. This gives the protein CASRYGNEKLFF.

The gene calls are TRBV6-4 and TRBJ2-7; possible D gene TRBD1, 6 bases. CDR3 length: 15 amino acids. Germline V lookup: CDR1 MRHNA, CDR2 SNTAGT. Trimming pared 4 bases from V and 2 bases from J, leaving 15 bases between. The chain's CDR3 is CASSVGGGGTYEQYF. The CDR3 DNA follows: TGTGCCAGCAGTGTCGGCGGTGGGGGCACCTACGAGCAGTACTTC.

This clone has only one observation. The chain uses TRBV13 and TRBJ1-1; D gene uncertain. The CDR3 has 14 amino acids. Germline values: CDR1 PRHDT, CDR2 FYEKMQ (reference sequence). V was cut by 5 bases and J by 5 bases, with 15 bases left in between. The CDR3 nucleotides are TGTGCCAGCAGCCCCAACCCCGAGGAAACTGAAGCTTTCTTT. This encodes CASSPNPEETEAFF.

CDR3 in amino acids: CASSLEKTGGSGNTIYF. CDR3 DNA: TGTGCCAGCAGCTTGGAGAAGACAGGGGGCTCTGGAAACACCATATATTTT. V usage is TRBV5-4 and J usage is TRBJ1-3; 9 nucleotides align to TRBD1. The CDR3 sequence is 17 residues long. Germline trimming cut 0 bases from V and 0 bases from J; bases unmatched to any gene: 4. Germline assignment: CDR1 SGHNT and CDR2 YYREEE (reference sequence).

J is TRBJ1-2 and V is TRBV4-1; TRBD1 matches 9 bases. The junction had 6 bases not matched to a gene; V was cut back by 1 base and J by 6 bases. The CDR3 is made up of 15 amino acids. The germline gives CDR1 MGHRA, CDR2 YSYEKL. The chain's CDR3 is CASSQVSQGADGYTF. The CDR3 nucleotides are TGCGCCAGCAGCCAAGTGTCACAGGGGGCGGATGGCTACACCTTC.